This record looks at one T cell receptor beta chain sequence and its context. The clone's antigen remains unknown. Nothing much larger sits one base from this clone, and base qualities are not available. These data belong to a study of regulatory T cells in long-lasting Graves disease (dated by TCRdb to the early 2020s). For the wider study: In the newly diagnosed Graves' disease group, patients had been taking antithyroid drugs for less than 3 months. Peripheral blood TCR sequencing and RNA sequencing compared persistent Graves' disease patients with newly diagnosed Graves' disease patients. The study was conducted in China and was registered as a clinical trial. A total of around 35 samples underwent TCR sequencing, from about 13 patients with persistent Graves' disease and about 20 patients with newly diagnosed Graves' disease. Points the paper makes about the study in general: Persistent disease showed preferential use of TRBV28, TRBJ1-2 and TRBJ2-5, whereas newly diagnosed disease favored TRBV20-1 and TRBJ2-1. Only the TCR beta chain was sequenced and analyzed. The authors acknowledged the small sample size as a limitation that may reduce accuracy. Patients with persistent disease shared more public clonotypes (over 2,500) than newly diagnosed patients did (966). Persistent Graves' disease patients showed lower TCR Shannon entropy and fewer highly expanded clones than newly diagnosed patients, suggesting clonal expansion. Peripheral blood alone was examined, since thyroid tissue, which constituted the primary lesion, could not be accessed.

The CDR3 measures 15 amino acids from cysteine to phenylalanine. Kept here is only the CDR3 DNA, which spans 45 bases and is read in frame from base 1. Relative to germline, V is missing 2 bases and J is missing 6 bases, with 4 bases of the junction outside any gene match. Via the germline V gene, CDR1 is SGDLS and CDR2 YYNGEE. To prepare the library, multiplex PCR was applied. TCRdb lists the instrument as Illumina HiSeq 4000. To build TCR beta libraries, CDR3 regions were amplified by Arm-PCR using iRepertoire HTBI primers. Before sequencing, the PCR products went through gel purification. The paper's data handling went like this. A total of fewer than 65 TRBV and some 15 TRBJ segments were identified across samples and were used for gene usage analysis of CDR3 amino acid clonotypes. Filtered high-quality paired reads were merged into contigs using COPE and FqMerger. Contigs were aligned with BLAST to IMGT TRBV, TRBD and TRBJ reference genes, and CDR3 was defined per IMGT. Highly expanded clones were defined as clonotypes with a frequency above 0.1%. Shannon entropy served as the measure of repertoire diversity, while the Gini coefficient captured V-J evenness. A clonotype found in more than one individual was treated as public. TCRdb reprocessed the public reads (quality trimming at Q25 with fastp, clone calling with MiXCR) and kept in-frame beta chains. For every CDR3 protein sequence, its rows merge into one entry that carries the most common genes and DNA. TCRdb's processing, not the authors' own work, is the source of the V and J calls. Within this sample are about 540,000 distinct CDR3 sequences, with roughly 14% of them counted one time only. The leading ten clones occupy more than 8.5% of the sample.

Taken with the paper, the label for time point translates to: newly diagnosed GD, antithyroid drugs for less than 3 months. For both TCR sequencing and RNA sequencing, RNA was extracted from PBMCs using TRIzol. The diagnosis of Graves' disease followed American Thyroid Association guidelines. The patients came from an endocrinology department in Xi'an, China. Each patient gave about 9.1 milliliters of peripheral blood, collected in an EDTA anticoagulant tube. Ficoll Paque Plus density gradient separation was used to isolate PBMCs, and no further T cell sorting was done. RNA quality was checked with an Agilent 2100 Bioanalyzer and agarose gel, and concentration with a NanoDrop 2000. These data were likewise used in another study, on T cells in Graves' hyperthyroidism and ophthalmopathy. The second paper states: Graves' hyperthyroidism was defined as stable when no progression to ophthalmopathy occurred over 18 months of follow-up. The hyperthyroidism patients were between 18 and 65 years old and newly diagnosed, with a disease duration of less than 2 months. Exclusion was applied to patients with uncontrolled infections, other autoimmune diseases, pregnancy or lactation. Diagnoses were established on the basis of clinical symptoms, serum thyroxine and TRAb, thyroid ultrasound, and orbital computed tomography. The first round of RT-PCR for the TCR CDR3 was performed with the HTBI primer set and the Qiagen OneStep RT-PCR kit. Blood samples also contained most of the expanded thyroid clonotypes (frequency above 0.001), which suggests that blood repertoires may reflect thyroid immune responses. In cross-validation, a model built on a 13 V-J signature told ophthalmopathy apart from stable hyperthyroidism with approximately 90% sensitivity and approximately 81% specificity, and in testing the same model reached 80%/75%. During validation, the model predicted progression to ophthalmopathy a median of around 6 months ahead of onset, with almost 71% sensitivity and more than 72% specificity. TCR V-J signatures able to tell the groups apart were searched for in a discovery cohort of 100 patients, of whom around 42 had Graves' ophthalmopathy and around 57 had stable Graves' hyperthyroidism. An independent validation cohort of 18 to 20 hyperthyroidism patients and about 16 patients who later progressed to ophthalmopathy tested prospective prediction of ophthalmopathy. The roughly 90 discovery patients were divided at random into training and test sets in a 7:3 ratio. Thyroid tissue and blood T-cell repertoires from roughly six Graves' hyperthyroidism patients were also compared in the study. Following sampling, methimazole starting at 30 mg daily was given to hyperthyroidism patients, and high-dose intravenous methylprednisolone was given to ophthalmopathy patients. A second multiplex PCR round built the libraries, followed by size selection and purification. Paired-end sequencing of the libraries was performed with 100 bp reads on an Illumina HiSeq2000. SOAPnuke was used to process the raw data, with reads discarded if the reads contained adapters or uncalled bases, had a mean Phred below 15, or lacked an exact constant-primer or identifier match. COPE v1.2.5 was used to merge the high-quality paired reads, and each unique nucleotide sequence was defined as a clonotype. MiTCR v1.1 was used to align the clonotypes against IMGT TRBV, TRBD and TRBJ reference segments. The analysis included only V-J combinations with a frequency above 0.0001, which together covered around 99% of the repertoires. The TCS score was defined as the ratio of F50 (clonal expansion) to E x V (chaos), calculated using BLOSUM62-based TCRdist between CDR3 peptides within each V-J. Welch's t-statistics and random forest reduced around 510 V-J features to under 15, which were used in a naive Bayes classifier (R e1071). Sample size was not statistically predetermined, and blinding of investigators to group allocation was not performed. According to the paper, TCR Vbeta CDR3 sequencing was carried out on more than 120 peripheral blood samples, which came from about 45 ophthalmopathy, 80 or so hyperthyroidism and about 17 progressor patients.

Sequenced here: peripheral blood mononuclear cells (PBMCs), sampled at new diagnosis, from a patient treated with antithyroid drugs. Recombination linked TRBV9 to TRBJ2-1, with TRBD1 matching 11 junction bases. The receptor's source is a man younger than 45 with Graves disease. Donor details come from another sample of the same person, matched by shared clones. The CDR3 region: CASSVRTGGINEQFF. The DNA sequence is given as TGTGCCAGCAGCGTTAGGACAGGGGGCATCAATGAGCAGTTCTTC. Extended through the reference TRBV9 and TRBJ2-1 proteins, this CDR3 yields the full variable domain: DSGVTQTPKHLITATGQRVTLRCSPRSGDLSVYWYQQSLDQGLQFLIQYYNGEERAKGNILERFSAQQFPDLHSELNLSSLELGDSALYFCASSVRTGGINEQFFGPGTRLTVL.